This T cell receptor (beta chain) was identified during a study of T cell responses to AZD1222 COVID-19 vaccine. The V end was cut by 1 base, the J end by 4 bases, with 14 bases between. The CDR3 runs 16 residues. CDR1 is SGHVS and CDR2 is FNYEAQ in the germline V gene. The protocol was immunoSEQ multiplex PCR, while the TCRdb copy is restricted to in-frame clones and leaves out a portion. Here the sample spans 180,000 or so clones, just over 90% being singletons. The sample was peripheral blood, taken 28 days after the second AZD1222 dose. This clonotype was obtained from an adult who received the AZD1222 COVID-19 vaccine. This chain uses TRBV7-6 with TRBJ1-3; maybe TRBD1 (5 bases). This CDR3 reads CASSLGAAGTGNTIYF. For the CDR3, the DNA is TGTGCCAGCAGCTTAGGAGCAGCGGGGACCGGAAACACCATATATTTT.